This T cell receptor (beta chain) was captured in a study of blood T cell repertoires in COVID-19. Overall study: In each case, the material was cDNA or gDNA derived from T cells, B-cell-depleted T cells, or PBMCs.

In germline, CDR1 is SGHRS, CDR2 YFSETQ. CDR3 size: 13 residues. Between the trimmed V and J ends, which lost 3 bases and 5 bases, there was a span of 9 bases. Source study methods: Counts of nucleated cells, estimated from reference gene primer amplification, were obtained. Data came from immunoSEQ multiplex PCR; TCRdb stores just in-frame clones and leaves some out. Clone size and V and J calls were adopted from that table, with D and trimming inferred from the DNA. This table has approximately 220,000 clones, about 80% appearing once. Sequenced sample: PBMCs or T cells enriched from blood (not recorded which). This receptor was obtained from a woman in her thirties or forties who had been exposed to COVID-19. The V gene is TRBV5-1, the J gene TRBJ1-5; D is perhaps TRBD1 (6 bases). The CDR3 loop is CASSSDRDQPQHF. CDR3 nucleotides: TGCGCCAGCAGCTCGGACAGAGATCAGCCCCAGCATTTT. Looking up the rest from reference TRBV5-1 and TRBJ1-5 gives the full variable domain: KAGVTQTPRYLIKTRGQQVTLSCSPISGHRSVSWYQQTPGQGLQFLFEYFSETQRNKGNFPGRFSGRQFSNSRSEMNVSTLELGDSALYLCASSSDRDQPQHFGDGTRLSIL.